This T cell receptor (beta chain) was observed in a study of blood T cell repertoires in COVID-19. The overall study: The samples span acute and convalescent COVID-19 from the United States, Italy and Spain.

The CDR3 is made up of 16 amino acids. How the authors handled the data: Estimated nucleated cell counts came from reference gene primer amplification. Produced via immunoSEQ multiplex PCR; TCRdb's table is partial and in-frame only. The V and J calls and clone size are taken from that table; D and trimming were inferred from the DNA. The profile shows fewer than 300,000 clones, 88% of them singletons. The specimen sequenced was peripheral blood. The sequence was obtained from a man between 60 and 75 years old who had recovered from COVID-19. This sequence joins TRBV21-1 and TRBJ2-7; the table names TRBD1, a call not compared with the DNA. TRBV21-1 is a recognized pseudogene. CDR3 DNA: TGTGCCAGCAGCAGGGGTAGGACAGGGGGCTCGATCGAGCAGTACTTC. Encoded protein: CASSRGRTGGSIEQYF.